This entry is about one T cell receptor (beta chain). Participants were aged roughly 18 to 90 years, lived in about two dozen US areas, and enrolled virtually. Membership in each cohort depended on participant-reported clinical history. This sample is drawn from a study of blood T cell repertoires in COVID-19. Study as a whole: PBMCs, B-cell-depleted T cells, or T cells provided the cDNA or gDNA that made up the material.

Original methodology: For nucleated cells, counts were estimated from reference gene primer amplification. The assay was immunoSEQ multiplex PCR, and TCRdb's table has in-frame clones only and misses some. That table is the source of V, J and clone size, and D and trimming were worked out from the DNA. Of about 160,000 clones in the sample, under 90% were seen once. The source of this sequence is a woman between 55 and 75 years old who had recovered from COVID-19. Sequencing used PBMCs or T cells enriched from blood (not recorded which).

CDR3 coding DNA: TGTGCCAGCAGCTTAATTGGTAGAAGATCAACCTACGAGCAGTACTTC. Translated, it gives CASSLIGRRSTYEQYF. This rearrangement joins TRBV7-9 to TRBJ2-7; the D is unclear. Trimming took off 2 bases at V and 2 bases at J, with 16 bases between the two ends. This CDR3 is 16 amino acids long. Germline CDR1 SEHNR, CDR2 FQNEAQ (reference sequence).